One T cell receptor (beta chain) is described in this entry. CDR1 is DFQATT, CDR2 SNEGSKA, per germline (reference sequence). The CDR3 loop spans 16 amino acids. The ends lost 1 base at V and 4 bases at J; junction bases unmatched: 10. The data belong to a study of regulatory T cells in long-lasting Graves disease. Arm-PCR with iRepertoire HTBI primers amplified the CDR3 regions for these TCR beta libraries. TCRdb independently ran MiXCR on the multiplex PCR reads; one entry per CDR3 protein. The sample has about 460,000 distinct CDR3 sequences, about 14% seen once; the top ten hold around a sixth. Regarding time point: newly diagnosed GD, antithyroid drugs for less than 3 months. From PBMCs, RNA was extracted and then used to make the TCR library. These data also formed part of another study, on T cells in Graves' hyperthyroidism and ophthalmopathy.

The chain joins TRBV20-1 to TRBJ2-5; the match to TRBD1 covers 9 bases. The specimen was peripheral blood mononuclear cells (PBMCs), collected at new diagnosis, from a patient treated with antithyroid drugs. The TCR sequence derives from a woman aged 45-60 years with Graves disease. CDR3 protein: CSARVARRTGVETQYF. CDR3 nucleotides: TGCAGTGCTAGAGTGGCGCGTAGGACAGGGGTAGAGACCCAGTACTTC.